Shown below are 27 T cell receptor beta chains from a single sample sequenced in a study of blood T cell repertoires in COVID-19. Sequencing used immunoSEQ multiplex PCR; TCRdb keeps in-frame clones, though not all of them. The table shows approximately 260,000 clones, with about 89% occurring only once. Sequencing was carried out using peripheral blood. These receptors were taken from a man over 45 with acute or convalescent COVID-19.

This clone was recorded once. This chain joins TRBV12-5 and TRBJ1-2, with D unclear. This CDR3 contains 15 residues. Between the trimmed V and J ends, which lost 1 base and 4 bases, there was a span of 13 bases. Germline-derived CDR1 and CDR2 are LGHNT and FRNRAP. This chain's CDR3 is CASGLALTLGYGYTF. The CDR3 nucleotides are TGTGCTAGTGGTTTGGCACTAACCCTCGGCTATGGCTACACCTTC.

The rearrangement joins TRBV4-2 to TRBJ2-7; 11 bases agree with TRBD1. V was pared by 0 bases and J by 4 bases, with 2 bases of the junction left unmatched. The CDR3 sequence is 15 residues long. CDR1 LGHNA and CDR2 YNFKEQ come from the germline V gene. The CDR3 DNA follows: TGTGCCAGCAGCCAAGATTGGGACAGGGGGTACGAGCAGTACTTC. It is translated as CASSQDWDRGYEQYF.

The chain combines TRBV18 with TRBJ2-5; 9 bases line up with TRBD1. Germline loops: CDR1 KGHSH, CDR2 LQKENI. V lost 1 base, J lost 5 bases, and 2 bases stayed unmatched. CDR3 size: 14 residues. CDR3 region: CASSPRQGEETQYF. The CDR3 bases are TGTGCCAGCTCACCACGACAGGGGGAGGAGACCCAGTACTTC.

The chain recombines TRBV19 with TRBJ1-5; D unclear. The ends were cut back, 5 bases at V and 7 bases at J, with 9 bases in the middle. The CDR3 is 12 residues long. The germline V gene has CDR1 LNHDA and CDR2 SQIVND (reference sequence). The CDR3 protein is CASSSEWQPQHF. The CDR3 nucleotides are TGTGCCAGTAGTTCTGAGTGGCAGCCCCAGCATTTT.

This chain uses TRBV18 with TRBJ1-1; no definite D call. Germline V lookup: CDR1 KGHSH, CDR2 LQKENI. Trimming stripped 2 bases from V and 1 base from J, with 8 bases between. This CDR3 comprises 14 residues. The CDR3 region is CASSPDMTNTEAFF. The CDR3 nucleotides read TGTGCCAGCTCACCAGACATGACGAACACTGAAGCTTTCTTT.

This clone occurred a few times. As DNA, the CDR3 is TGTGCCAGTAGTATACCCACAGGGGGATCGGGAGCTTTCTTT. This encodes CASSIPTGGSGAFF. The chain carries TRBV19 and TRBJ1-1; 8 bases are a match to TRBD1. Germline V gene data show CDR1 as LNHDA and CDR2 as SQIVND (reference sequence). V lost 2 bases and J lost 10; bases outside the gene matches: 9. The CDR3 is 14 amino acids.

This clone has only a few counts. The rearrangement uses TRBV5-1 and TRBJ2-7; perhaps TRBD1 as D (6 bases). The length of the CDR3 is 17 residues. V was pared by 0 bases and J by 3 bases, with 19 bases between. Germline assignment: CDR1 SGHRS and CDR2 YFSETQ. This CDR3 is CASSLADIGQRDYEQYF. The CDR3 region has the DNA TGCGCCAGCAGCTTGGCCGATATCGGACAGAGAGACTACGAGCAGTACTTC.

The gene calls are TRBV3-1 (or the pseudogene TRBV3-2) and TRBJ1-2, with 10 bases lining up with TRBD1. This CDR3 is 14 amino acids long. The V gene's germline CDR1 is LGHDT and CDR2 YNNKEL (reference sequence). After removal of 5 bases from V and 4 bases from J, the junction contained 4 bases not matched to a gene. The CDR3 sequence is CASSLDRGVYGYTF. As DNA, the CDR3 is TGTGCCAGCAGCTTGGACAGGGGGGTCTATGGCTACACCTTC.

This chain joins TRBV11-2 and TRBJ2-7, with 10 nucleotides matching TRBD2. V dropped 5 bases and J dropped 2; count of bases not matched to a gene: 6. Germline CDR1 is SGHAT and CDR2 is FQNNGV. The CDR3 runs 15 residues. Here the CDR3 DNA reads TGTGCCAGCAGCCCCACTAGCGGGATTGCCTACGAGCAGTACTTC. It specifies CASSPTSGIAYEQYF.

The chain recombines TRBV3-1 (or the pseudogene TRBV3-2) with TRBJ1-1; D perhaps matches TRBD1 (5 bases). The CDR3 has 15 amino acids. Between the trimmed V and J ends, which lost 3 bases and 3 bases, there was a span of 14 bases. CDR1 and CDR2 (germline): LGHDT, YNNKEL (reference sequence). The CDR3 protein is CASSHLPGLHTEAFF. DNA of the CDR3: TGTGCCAGCAGCCATCTCCCAGGGTTGCACACTGAAGCTTTCTTT.

A few counts support this clone. The chain recombines TRBV5-4 with TRBJ1-2; D not certain. Germline-derived CDR1 and CDR2 are SGHNT and YYREEE (reference sequence). Trimming shortened V by 4 bases and J by 3 bases, and 13 bases separated the two germline ends. This CDR3 is 14 amino acids long. CDR3 coding DNA: TGTGCCAGCAGCAGCACTGGACTCGACTATGGCTACACCTTC. It specifies CASSSTGLDYGYTF.

The CDR3 DNA is TGTGCCAGCAGCCAGGCGGGGGGGCCGCGGAATGAGCAGTTCTTC. It translates to CASSQAGGPRNEQFF. V gene TRBV3-1 (or the pseudogene TRBV3-2) combines with J gene TRBJ2-1, with 9 bases that match TRBD2. V lost 3 bases, J lost 7 bases, and 7 bases stayed unmatched. The CDR3 contains 15 residues. In germline, CDR1 is LGHDT, CDR2 YNNKEL (reference sequence).

This rearrangement joins TRBV10-2 to TRBJ2-5; D may be TRBD2 (7 bases). This CDR3 region has 18 residues. The V gene lost 11 bases and the J gene lost 7 bases, with 35 bases spanning the gap. The germline gives CDR1 WSHSY, CDR2 SAAADI. The DNA of the CDR3 is TGCGCCGGCTATAAAGGGGGGGAGACGGGCCTCCCCAAAGGGACCCAGTACTTC. Amino acids: CAGYKGGETGLPKGTQYF.

Only a few counts were recorded for this clone. V usage is TRBV10-1 and J usage is TRBJ2-1, with 8 positions matching TRBD1. The length of the CDR3 is 14 residues. The germline CDR1 and CDR2 sequences are WNHNN and SYGVQD (reference sequence). V lost 6 bases to trimming and J lost 3 bases; unmatched junction nucleotides: 4. CDR3 DNA sequence: TGCGCCAGCAGCGAGGACAGGGTCTACAATGAGCAGTTCTTC. Translation gives CASSEDRVYNEQFF.

V usage is TRBV7-3 and J usage is TRBJ2-3, with 11 positions matching TRBD2. V shed 6 bases, J shed 3 bases, and the junction held 5 bases outside the gene matches. The germline V gene encodes CDR1 SGHTA and CDR2 FQGTGA. The CDR3 extends over 15 amino acids. The CDR3 sequence is CASSPRLAGTDTQYF. DNA for the CDR3: TGTGCCAGCAGTCCAAGACTAGCGGGGACAGATACGCAGTATTTT.

This clone was detected only a few times. The rearrangement joins TRBV6-1 to TRBJ1-6; D unclear. This CDR3 has 16 amino acids. V was trimmed by 1 base and J by 0 bases, leaving 7 bases between them. Germline loops: CDR1 MNHNS, CDR2 SASEGT. CDR3 sequence reads: CASSEEHYSYNSPLHF. CDR3 nucleotides: TGTGCCAGCAGTGAAGAACATTACTCCTATAATTCACCCCTCCACTTT.

CDR3 in amino acids: CATSRVKRGRDTQYF. Here the CDR3 DNA reads TGTGCCACCAGCAGAGTCAAGCGGGGAAGAGATACGCAGTATTTT. The chain uses TRBV15 and TRBJ2-3; TRBD2 aligns across 7 bases. The J segment lost 5 bases and the V segment lost 1 base, leaving 6 bases of the junction unmatched. The CDR3 has 15 residues. Looked up from germline, CDR1 is LNHNV and CDR2 is YYDKDF (reference sequence).

The chain carries TRBV19 and TRBJ2-7; 8 bases match TRBD1. The V segment lost 7 bases and the J segment 7 bases; nucleotides outside the gene matches: 9. This CDR3 is built from 13 residues. Germline V gene lookup returns CDR1 LNHDA and CDR2 SQIVND (reference sequence). This chain's CDR3 is CASTSGQGGEQYF. In DNA form, the CDR3 reads TGTGCCAGTACTTCCGGACAGGGAGGTGAGCAGTACTTC.

J is TRBJ1-1 and V is TRBV12-5; D is uncertain. From germline, CDR1 is LGHNT and CDR2 FRNRAP. This CDR3 is built from 13 residues. V lost 8 bases and J lost 1, with 11 bases in between. The CDR3 is CASKAGRNTEAFF. CDR3 DNA: TGTGCTAGTAAGGCGGGCCGGAACACTGAAGCTTTCTTT.

The chain couples TRBV10-2 to TRBJ1-1, with D possibly TRBD1 on 6 matching bases. The CDR3 sequence is 12 residues long. With 7 bases removed from V and 4 bases from J, the gap between germline ends came to 10 bases. Germline CDR1 is WSHSY and CDR2 is SAAADI. CDR3: CASNPTGTEAFF. CDR3 sequence (DNA): TGCGCCAGCAACCCGACAGGCACTGAAGCTTTCTTT.

This sequence joins TRBV10-3 and TRBJ2-5; 9 bases align to TRBD1. V lost 3 bases and J lost 5; bases outside the gene matches: 4. Per germline, CDR1 ENHRY and CDR2 SYGVKD. The CDR3 loop spans 14 amino acids. The CDR3 here is CAISEGQGLETQYF. As DNA, the CDR3 is TGTGCCATCAGTGAAGGACAGGGGCTTGAGACCCAGTACTTC.

J is TRBJ1-3 and V is TRBV18, with 9 bases matching TRBD1. The V and J ends lost 6 bases and 1 base, in that order; junction bases with no gene match: 7. Germline loops: CDR1 KGHSH, CDR2 LQKENI. The CDR3 totals 16 residues. DNA for the CDR3: TGTGCCAGCTCCTCATCCGGGACAGGGTCTGGAAACACCATATATTTT. The encoded protein is CASSSSGTGSGNTIYF.

This chain joins TRBV29-1 and TRBJ2-1, with 9 bases that match TRBD1. There are 14 residues in the CDR3. Losses at the gene ends were 4 bases for V and 5 bases for J; bases not matched to a gene: 6. The germline gives CDR1 SQVTM, CDR2 ANQGSEA. The CDR3 sequence is CSVVGTGWDNEQFF. CDR3 in DNA: TGCAGCGTTGTGGGGACAGGGTGGGACAATGAGCAGTTCTTC.

The rearrangement uses TRBV13 and TRBJ2-2; perhaps TRBD1 as D (5 bases). Trimming pared 2 bases from V and 4 bases from J, leaving 17 bases between. The germline gives CDR1 PRHDT, CDR2 FYEKMQ (reference sequence). The CDR3 has 17 residues. In DNA form, the CDR3 reads TGTGCCAGCAGCTTATCTACTTGGCAGGGTGTCACCGGGGAGCTGTTTTTT. Protein sequence: CASSLSTWQGVTGELFF.

The rearrangement links TRBV7-2 to TRBJ1-4, with D perhaps TRBD1 (5 bases). The germline CDR1 and CDR2 sequences are SGHTA and FQGNSA. The CDR3 spans 14 residues. Trimming removed 4 bases from V and 7 bases from J, with 13 bases in between. Here the CDR3 DNA reads TGTGCCAGCAGCTCGGGGGGGGATTTTGAAAAACTGTTTTTT. This sequence encodes CASSSGGDFEKLFF.

The chain is built from TRBV3-1 (or the pseudogene TRBV3-2) and TRBJ1-4; TRBD1 matches at 8 bases. The CDR3 extends over 14 amino acids. Germline loops: CDR1 LGHDT, CDR2 YNNKEL (reference sequence). The trim removed 6 bases at V and 5 bases at J, leaving 5 bases unmatched. The CDR3 region is CASSAGTGNEKLFF. CDR3 in DNA: TGTGCCAGCAGTGCCGGGACAGGCAATGAAAAACTGTTTTTT.

This clone was picked up one time. This rearrangement joins TRBV13 to TRBJ1-4, with D unclear. Per the germline V gene, CDR1 is PRHDT and CDR2 is FYEKMQ (reference sequence). Trimming left V 0 bases short and J 0 bases short, with 14 bases between. This CDR3 region has 18 residues. CDR3 in amino acids: CASSLGLRFGTTNEKLFF. Written as DNA, the CDR3 is TGTGCCAGCAGCTTAGGCCTAAGATTCGGGACAACTAATGAAAAACTGTTTTTT. The full variable domain, completed using reference TRBV13 and TRBJ1-4, is AAGVIQSPRHLIKEKRETATLKCYPIPRHDTVYWYQQGPGQDPQFLISFYEKMQSDKGSIPDRFSAQQFSDYHSELNMSSLELGDSALYFCASSLGLRFGTTNEKLFFGSGTQLSVL.